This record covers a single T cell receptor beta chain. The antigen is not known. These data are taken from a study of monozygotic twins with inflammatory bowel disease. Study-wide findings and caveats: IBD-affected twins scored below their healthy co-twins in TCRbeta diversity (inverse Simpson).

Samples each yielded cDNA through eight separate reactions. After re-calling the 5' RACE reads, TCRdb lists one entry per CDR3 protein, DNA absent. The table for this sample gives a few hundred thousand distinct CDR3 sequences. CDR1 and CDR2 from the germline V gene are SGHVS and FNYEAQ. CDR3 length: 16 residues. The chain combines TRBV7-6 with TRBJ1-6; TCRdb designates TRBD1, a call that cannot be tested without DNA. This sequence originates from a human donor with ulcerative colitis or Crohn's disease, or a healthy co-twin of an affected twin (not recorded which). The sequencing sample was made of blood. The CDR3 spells CASSLSTGTDNSPLHF.